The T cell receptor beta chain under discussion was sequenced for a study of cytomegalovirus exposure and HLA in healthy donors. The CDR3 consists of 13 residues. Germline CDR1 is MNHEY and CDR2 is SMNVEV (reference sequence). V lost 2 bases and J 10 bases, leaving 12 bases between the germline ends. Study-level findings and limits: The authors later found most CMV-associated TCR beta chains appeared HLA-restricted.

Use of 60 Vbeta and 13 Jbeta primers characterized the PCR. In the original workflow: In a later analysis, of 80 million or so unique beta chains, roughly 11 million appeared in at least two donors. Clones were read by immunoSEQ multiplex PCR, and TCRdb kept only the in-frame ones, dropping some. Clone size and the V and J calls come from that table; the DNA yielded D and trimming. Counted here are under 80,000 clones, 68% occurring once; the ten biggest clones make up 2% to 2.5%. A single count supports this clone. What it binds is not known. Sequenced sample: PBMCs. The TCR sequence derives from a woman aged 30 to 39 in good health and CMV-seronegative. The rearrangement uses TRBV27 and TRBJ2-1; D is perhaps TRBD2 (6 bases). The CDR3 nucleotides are TGTGCCAGCAGTTTACGTAGCGGAGAAGAGCAGTTCTTC. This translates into CASSLRSGEEQFF.